This T cell receptor (beta chain) was found in a study of T cell responses to AZD1222 COVID-19 vaccine. This CDR3 is built from 12 residues. The junction had 1 base not matched to a gene; V was cut back by 3 bases and J by 5 bases. Germline CDR1 and CDR2: SEHNR and FQNEAQ (reference sequence). Only a few counts were recorded for this clone. As yet, its antigen is unknown. General study findings and limits: The breadth and depth of Spike-specific TCRs increased once two AZD1222 doses had been given.

Some clones are missing from TCRdb's copy, which holds only in-frame ones; the method was immunoSEQ multiplex PCR. The sample lists 150,000 to 200,000 clones, 92% occurring once. The sequenced sample was peripheral blood, obtained 28 days after the second AZD1222 dose. The J gene is TRBJ2-7, the V gene TRBV7-9, with 7 bases matching TRBD1. The TCR originated in an adult who received the AZD1222 COVID-19 vaccine. CDR3: CASSFTGDEQYF. The CDR3, as DNA: TGTGCCAGCAGCTTTACAGGGGACGAGCAGTACTTC.